These 18 T cell receptor beta chains were sequenced from one sample in a study of cytomegalovirus exposure and HLA in healthy donors. A multiplex PCR was run with 60 Vbeta primers and 13 Jbeta primers. The protocol was immunoSEQ multiplex PCR, while the TCRdb copy is restricted to in-frame clones and leaves out a portion. This repertoire shows around 170,000 clones, around 83% found once; its top ten account for around 0.75%. The sequenced sample consisted of PBMCs. The receptors come from a woman aged 18-29 years in good health and CMV-seronegative.

Only a few counts were recorded for this clone. The rearrangement links TRBV19 to TRBJ1-2; 12 nucleotides agree with TRBD1. Germline lookup yields CDR1 LNHDA and CDR2 SQIVND (reference sequence). This CDR3 comprises 14 residues. Trimming removed 5 bases from V and 7 bases from J; junction bases left unmatched: 5. The CDR3 coding sequence is TGTGCCAGTAGTCCCCGGGACAGGGGGCCTGGCTACACCTTC. This sequence encodes CASSPRDRGPGYTF.

This clone was counted a few times. The V gene is TRBV2, the J gene TRBJ2-3; 7 bases agree with TRBD2. The junction had 9 bases not matched to a gene; V was cut back by 4 bases and J by 2 bases. Germline loops: CDR1 SNHLY, CDR2 FYNNEI. The CDR3 is 16 residues long. CDR3 DNA sequence: TGTGCCAGCAGTGGGGGAGCTAGCGGTTCCACAGATACGCAGTATTTT. It codes for CASSGGASGSTDTQYF.

V and J are TRBV5-1 and TRBJ2-5; 7 nucleotides align to TRBD2. With 3 bases clipped from V and 1 base from J, the junction kept 6 bases outside the gene matches. The germline CDR1 and CDR2 sequences are SGHRS and YFSETQ. The CDR3 runs 15 residues. CDR3 amino acids: CASSSNGGSQETQYF. In DNA, the CDR3 is TGCGCCAGCAGCTCAAACGGGGGGTCCCAAGAGACCCAGTACTTC.

This chain joins TRBV7-9 and TRBJ2-5, with TRBD1 matching over 7 bases. With V trimmed by 5 bases and J by 5 bases, 8 bases remained unmatched. This CDR3 spans 14 amino acids. Germline V gives CDR1 SEHNR, CDR2 FQNEAQ (reference sequence). The CDR3 sequence: CASSGYRGYETQYF. CDR3 sequence (DNA): TGTGCCAGCAGCGGGTACAGGGGATACGAGACCCAGTACTTC.

The V call is TRBV11-3, the J call TRBJ2-3, with 11 bases aligning to TRBD2. The CDR3 spans 16 residues. Trimming removed 4 bases from V and 4 bases from J; junction bases left unmatched: 7. Per the germline V gene, CDR1 is SGHNT and CDR2 is YENEEA. Here the CDR3 DNA reads TGTGCCAGCAGCTATAGCGGGGGGGCCAGTTCAGATACGCAGTATTTT. Its translation is CASSYSGGASSDTQYF. Using reference TRBV11-3 and TRBJ2-3 for the parts outside the CDR3, the full variable domain is EAGVVQSPRYKIIEKKQPVAFWCNPISGHNTLYWYLQNLGQGPELLIRYENEEAVDDSQLPKDRFSAERLKGVDSTLKIQPAELGDSAVYLCASSYSGGASSDTQYFGPGTRLTVL.

V gene TRBV12-5 combines with J gene TRBJ2-5; unclear D gene. V was pared by 5 bases and J by 5 bases, with 12 bases between. The CDR3 has 13 residues. Germline-derived CDR1 and CDR2 are LGHNT and FRNRAP. The CDR3 region has the DNA TGTGCTAGTGGTAGGAGCGCCGGCGAGACCCAGTACTTC. Its translation: CASGRSAGETQYF.

The rearrangement uses TRBV29-1 and TRBJ2-7; tentatively, D is TRBD2 (6 bases). Trimming took 4 bases from V and 3 from J, leaving 13 bases between them. The CDR3 contains 13 residues. The V gene's germline CDR1 is SQVTM and CDR2 ANQGSEA. CDR3 DNA sequence: TGCAGCGTTGTCTTACCGGGGGTCTACGAGCAGTACTTC. Protein sequence: CSVVLPGVYEQYF.

The genes are TRBV5-1 and TRBJ2-7; 7 bases fit TRBD1. This CDR3 region has 15 residues. Germline CDR1 reads SGHRS; CDR2 reads YFSETQ. V was pared by 4 bases and J by 3 bases, with 10 bases of the junction left unmatched. In nucleotides, the CDR3 is TGCGCCAGCAGCAGCCGACAGGGTGAGCTCTACGAGCAGTACTTC. The encoded protein is CASSSRQGELYEQYF.

This clone came up a few times. This chain joins TRBV7-9 and TRBJ2-7, with 9 positions matching TRBD1. Germline V gives CDR1 SEHNR, CDR2 FQNEAQ (reference sequence). With V trimmed by 0 bases and J by 3 bases, 12 bases remained unmatched. The CDR3 spans 18 residues. CDR3 loop: CASSLALTGGSDVYEQYF. CDR3 bases: TGTGCCAGCAGCTTAGCGCTCACAGGGGGCTCGGACGTCTACGAGCAGTACTTC.

V is TRBV7-9 and J is TRBJ2-1; 8 nucleotides line up with TRBD2. This CDR3 comprises 15 residues. V gave up 2 bases and J gave up 2 bases; unmatched junction bases: 2. Germline CDR1 reads SEHNR; CDR2 reads FQNEAQ (reference sequence). The CDR3 coding sequence is TGTGCCAGCAGCTTATGGCGGGAGGCCTACAATGAGCAGTTCTTC. Protein: CASSLWREAYNEQFF.

The gene calls are TRBV10-3 and TRBJ1-1, with D maybe TRBD1 (6 bases). CDR3 size: 14 residues. V dropped 6 bases and J dropped 2 bases, with 13 bases sitting between them. Germline CDR1 is ENHRY and CDR2 is SYGVKD. DNA of the CDR3: TGTGCCATCAGACAGGGAGGGTCAAACACTGAAGCTTTCTTT. Its protein is CAIRQGGSNTEAFF.

The V and J genes are TRBV19 and TRBJ1-4, with a tentative D call TRBD1 (5 bases). The CDR3 contains 14 residues. Per germline, CDR1 LNHDA and CDR2 SQIVND (reference sequence). V was cut by 6 bases and J by 4 bases, with 12 bases left in between. The CDR3 nucleotides read TGTGCCAGTAGGCCGGGGGGGAATAATGAAAAACTGTTTTTT. It yields the protein CASRPGGNNEKLFF.

The rearrangement uses TRBV5-1 and TRBJ2-1; TRBD1 agrees at 8 bases. With 1 base clipped from V and 9 bases from J, the junction kept 12 bases outside the gene matches. The CDR3 is made up of 16 amino acids. The germline gives CDR1 SGHRS, CDR2 YFSETQ. CDR3 in amino acids: CASSLMTGEGVSEQFF. CDR3 coding DNA: TGCGCCAGCAGCTTGATGACAGGGGAAGGGGTAAGTGAGCAGTTCTTC.

This clone has a single count. The J gene is TRBJ1-1, the V gene TRBV18; tentatively, D is TRBD1 (5 bases). CDR3 length: 13 amino acids. Looked up from germline, CDR1 is KGHSH and CDR2 is LQKENI. Trimming took 3 bases from V and 4 from J, leaving 9 bases between them. CDR3 in amino acids: CASSPLGGTEAFF. As DNA, the CDR3 is TGTGCCAGCTCACCCTTGGGGGGCACTGAAGCTTTCTTT.

The CDR3 here is CASSSGPGANVLTF. CDR3 bases: TGTGCCAGCAGCTCCGGTCCTGGGGCCAACGTCCTGACTTTC. The J gene is TRBJ2-6, the V gene TRBV5-5; D remains ambiguous. Deletions cut 3 bases from V and 2 bases from J, with 6 bases between. There are 14 residues in the CDR3. Germline V CDR1 and CDR2: SGHKS, YYEKEE (reference sequence).

The chain uses TRBV18 and TRBJ2-1; D is possibly TRBD2 (5 bases). V shed 2 bases and J shed 0 bases, with 11 bases lying between them. Germline V lookup: CDR1 KGHSH, CDR2 LQKENI. The CDR3 has 16 amino acids. In nucleotides, the CDR3 is TGTGCCAGCTCACCATCCAACGGGATCTCCTACAATGAGCAGTTCTTC. Its translation: CASSPSNGISYNEQFF.

The chain employs TRBV5-1 and TRBJ1-1, with D tentatively TRBD1 (5 bases). Germline lookup yields CDR1 SGHRS and CDR2 YFSETQ. CDR3 length: 17 residues. Deletions cut 0 bases from V and 0 bases from J, with 15 bases between. CDR3 DNA: TGCGCCAGCAGCTTGGGCGGTGCGGGGCCCATGAACACTGAAGCTTTCTTT. Amino acid sequence: CASSLGGAGPMNTEAFF.

The chain recombines TRBV6-5 with TRBJ2-1; D is possibly TRBD2 (6 bases). Germline CDR1 and CDR2: MNHEY and SVGAGI. Between the trimmed V and J ends, which lost 2 bases and 4 bases, there was a span of 9 bases. CDR3 length equals 14 residues. The CDR3 DNA follows: TGTGCCAGCAGTTACGGGACTCCGTACAATGAGCAGTTCTTC. Its translation: CASSYGTPYNEQFF.